The clone carrying this TCR beta chain was observed at least ten times. The antigen remains undetermined. This entry belongs to a study of CD8 T cells in ankylosing spondylitis. Study-wide results and caveats: Among TCR beta sequences, a motif of 7 to 9 highly homologous variants appeared characteristic of ankylosing spondylitis blood.

Quantitative barcoded 5'-RACE was used to prepare TCR beta libraries. TCRdb reanalysed the 5' RACE reads using MiXCR and keeps one entry per CDR3 protein. The data hold 250,000 or so distinct CDR3 sequences, with under 20% observed a single time. This TCR was sampled from a male donor with ankylosing spondylitis or in good health (not recorded which). Sequencing was performed on blood, either unsorted or a sorted T cell fraction (not recorded which).

The CDR3 reads CSVVRADYNEQFF. DNA for the CDR3: TGCAGCGTTGTTCGGGCGGACTACAATGAGCAGTTCTTC. V gene TRBV29-1 combines with J gene TRBJ2-1, with D uncertain. From germline, CDR1 is SQVTM and CDR2 ANQGSEA. V was cut by 4 bases and J by 3 bases, with 10 bases left in between. The CDR3 is 13 amino acids.